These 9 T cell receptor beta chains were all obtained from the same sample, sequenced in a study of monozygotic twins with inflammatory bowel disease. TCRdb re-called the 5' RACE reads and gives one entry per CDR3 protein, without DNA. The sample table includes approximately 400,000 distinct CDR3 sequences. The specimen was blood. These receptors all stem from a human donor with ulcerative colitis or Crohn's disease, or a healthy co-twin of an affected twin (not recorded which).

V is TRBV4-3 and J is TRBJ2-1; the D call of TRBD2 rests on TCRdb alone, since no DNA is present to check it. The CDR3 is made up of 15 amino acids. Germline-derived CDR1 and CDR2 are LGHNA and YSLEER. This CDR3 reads CASSQRFLGLAGQFF.

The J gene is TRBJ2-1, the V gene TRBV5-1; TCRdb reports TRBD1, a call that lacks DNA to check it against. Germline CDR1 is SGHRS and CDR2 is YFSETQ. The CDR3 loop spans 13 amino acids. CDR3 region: CASNQAGGNEQFF.

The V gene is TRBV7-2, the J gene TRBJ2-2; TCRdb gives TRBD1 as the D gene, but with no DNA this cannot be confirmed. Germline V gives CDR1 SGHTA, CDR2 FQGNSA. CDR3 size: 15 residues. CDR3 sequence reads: CASSLTVGGTGELFF.

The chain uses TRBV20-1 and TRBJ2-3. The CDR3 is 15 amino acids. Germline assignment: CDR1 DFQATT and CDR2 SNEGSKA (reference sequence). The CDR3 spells CSARTRHFSTDTQYF.

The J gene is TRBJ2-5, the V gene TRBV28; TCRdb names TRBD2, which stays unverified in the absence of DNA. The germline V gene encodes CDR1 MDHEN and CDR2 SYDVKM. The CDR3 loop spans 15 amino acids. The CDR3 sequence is CASKGLAGVRETQYF.

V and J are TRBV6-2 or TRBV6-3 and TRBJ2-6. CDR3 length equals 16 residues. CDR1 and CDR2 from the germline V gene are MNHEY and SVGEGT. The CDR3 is CASSHRLSSGANVLTF.

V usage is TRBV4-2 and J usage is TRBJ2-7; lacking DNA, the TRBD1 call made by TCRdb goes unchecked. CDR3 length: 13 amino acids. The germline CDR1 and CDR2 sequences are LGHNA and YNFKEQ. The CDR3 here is CASSQEREGGQYF.

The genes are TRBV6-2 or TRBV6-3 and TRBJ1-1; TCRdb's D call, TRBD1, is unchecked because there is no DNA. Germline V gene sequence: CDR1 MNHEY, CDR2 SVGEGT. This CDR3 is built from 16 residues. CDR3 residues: CASSYPGTGLDTEAFF.

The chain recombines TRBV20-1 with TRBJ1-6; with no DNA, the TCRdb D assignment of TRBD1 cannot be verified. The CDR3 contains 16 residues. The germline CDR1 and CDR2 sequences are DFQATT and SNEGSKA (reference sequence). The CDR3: CSASVVQADYNSPLHF.